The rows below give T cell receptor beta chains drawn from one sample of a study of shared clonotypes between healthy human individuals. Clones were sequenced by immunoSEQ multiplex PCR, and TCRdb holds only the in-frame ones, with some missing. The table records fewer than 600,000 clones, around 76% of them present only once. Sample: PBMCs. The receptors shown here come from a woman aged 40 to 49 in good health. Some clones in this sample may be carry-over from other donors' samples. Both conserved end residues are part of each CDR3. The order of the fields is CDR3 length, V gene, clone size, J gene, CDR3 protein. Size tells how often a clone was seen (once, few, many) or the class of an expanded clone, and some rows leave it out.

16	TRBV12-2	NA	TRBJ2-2	CASRLEAQGGTGELFF
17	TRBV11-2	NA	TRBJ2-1	CASSLYGGESSGDEQFF
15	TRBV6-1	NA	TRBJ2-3	CASSPGTMSMDTQYF
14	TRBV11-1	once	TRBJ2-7	CASRPGTTSYEQYF
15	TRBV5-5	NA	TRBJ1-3	CASSLAGNSGNTIYF
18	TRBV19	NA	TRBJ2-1	CASSNPPWGGLAYNEQFF
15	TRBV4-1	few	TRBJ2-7	CASSQWNRGRSEQYF
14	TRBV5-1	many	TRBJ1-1	CASSLRTGGTEAFF
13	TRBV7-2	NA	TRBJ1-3	CASSLERGNTIYF
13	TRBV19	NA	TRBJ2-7	CASSIKTGYEQYF
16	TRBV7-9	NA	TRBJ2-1	CASSSETGHKYNEQFF
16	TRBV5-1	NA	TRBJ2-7	CASSSGGGQGEYEQYF
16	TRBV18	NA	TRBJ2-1	CASSPRAGAGANEQFF
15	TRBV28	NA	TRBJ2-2	CASSFTREEAGELFF
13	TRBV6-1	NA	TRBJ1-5	CASRPTILRPQHF
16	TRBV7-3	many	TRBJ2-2	CASSSPGLVGTGELFF
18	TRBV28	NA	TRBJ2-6	CASSLSTSGSAGANVLTF
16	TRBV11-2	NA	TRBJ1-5	CASSPRDPLGSQPQHF
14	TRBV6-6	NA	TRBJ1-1	CASSYGNRETEAFF
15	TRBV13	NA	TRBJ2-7	CASSLGRTVSYEQYF
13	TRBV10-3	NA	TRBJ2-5	CAISDGATETQYF
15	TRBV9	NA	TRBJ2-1	CASSVRTAQYNEQFF
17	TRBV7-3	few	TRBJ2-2	CASSLTREGRVTGELFF
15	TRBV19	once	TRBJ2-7	CASSSPSDQIYEQYF
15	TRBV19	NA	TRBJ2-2	CASSIDRENTGELFF
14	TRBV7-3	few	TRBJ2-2	CASRPKSNTGELFF
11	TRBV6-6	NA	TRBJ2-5	CASSYFETQYF